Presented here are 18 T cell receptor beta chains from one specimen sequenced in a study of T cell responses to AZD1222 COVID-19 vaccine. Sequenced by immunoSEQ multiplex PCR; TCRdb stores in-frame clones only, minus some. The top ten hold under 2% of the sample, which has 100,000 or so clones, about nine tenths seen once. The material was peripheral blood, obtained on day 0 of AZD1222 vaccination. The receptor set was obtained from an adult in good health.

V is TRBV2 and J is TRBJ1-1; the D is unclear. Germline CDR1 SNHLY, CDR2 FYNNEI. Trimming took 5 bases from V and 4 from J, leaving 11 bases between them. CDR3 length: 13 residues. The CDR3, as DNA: TGTGCCAGCAGTACCGGAGGTGGCACTGAAGCTTTCTTT. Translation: CASSTGGGTEAFF.

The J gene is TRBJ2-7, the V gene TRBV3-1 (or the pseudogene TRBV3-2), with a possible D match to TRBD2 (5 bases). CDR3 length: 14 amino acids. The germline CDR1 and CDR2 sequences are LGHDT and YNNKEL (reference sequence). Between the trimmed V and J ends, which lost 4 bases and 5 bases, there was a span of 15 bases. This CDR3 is CASSPGNGPNEQYF. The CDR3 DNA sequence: TGTGCCAGCAGCCCCGGGAACGGACCGAACGAGCAGTACTTC.

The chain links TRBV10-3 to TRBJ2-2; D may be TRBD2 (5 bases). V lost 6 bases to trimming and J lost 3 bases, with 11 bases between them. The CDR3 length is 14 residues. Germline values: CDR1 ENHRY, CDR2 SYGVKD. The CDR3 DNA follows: TGTGCCATCAGATATAGCGAGTACACCGGGGAGCTGTTTTTT. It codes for CAIRYSEYTGELFF.

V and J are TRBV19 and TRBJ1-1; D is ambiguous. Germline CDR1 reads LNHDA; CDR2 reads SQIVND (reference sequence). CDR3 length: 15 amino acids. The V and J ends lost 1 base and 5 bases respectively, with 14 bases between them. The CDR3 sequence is CASSIGGSGRTEAFF. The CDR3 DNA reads TGTGCCAGTAGTATAGGAGGGTCGGGGAGAACTGAAGCTTTCTTT.

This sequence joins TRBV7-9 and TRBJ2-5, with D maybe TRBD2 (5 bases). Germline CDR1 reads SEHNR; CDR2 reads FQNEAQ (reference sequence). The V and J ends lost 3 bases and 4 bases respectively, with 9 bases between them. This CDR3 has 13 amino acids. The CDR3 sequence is CASSLEVRETQYF. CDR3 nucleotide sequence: TGTGCCAGCAGCTTGGAGGTTAGAGAGACCCAGTACTTC.

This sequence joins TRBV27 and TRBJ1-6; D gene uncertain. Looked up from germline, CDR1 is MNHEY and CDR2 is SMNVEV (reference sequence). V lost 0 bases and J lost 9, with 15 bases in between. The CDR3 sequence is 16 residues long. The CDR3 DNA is TGTGCCAGCAGTTTATCGAATCCGGGCTCCGGTTCACCCCTCCACTTT. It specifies CASSLSNPGSGSPLHF.

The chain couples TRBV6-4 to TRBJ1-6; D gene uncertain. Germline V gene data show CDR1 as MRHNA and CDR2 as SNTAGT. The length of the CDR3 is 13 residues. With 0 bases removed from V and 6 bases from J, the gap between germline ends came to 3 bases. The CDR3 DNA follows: TGTGCCAGCAGTGACTCTAGTAATTCACCCCTCCACTTT. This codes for CASSDSSNSPLHF.

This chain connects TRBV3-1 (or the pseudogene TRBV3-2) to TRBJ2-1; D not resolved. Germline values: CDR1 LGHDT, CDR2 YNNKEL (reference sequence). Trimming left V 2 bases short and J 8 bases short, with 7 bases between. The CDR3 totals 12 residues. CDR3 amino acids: CASSQFAYEQFF. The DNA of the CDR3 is TGTGCCAGCAGCCAATTCGCCTATGAGCAGTTCTTC.

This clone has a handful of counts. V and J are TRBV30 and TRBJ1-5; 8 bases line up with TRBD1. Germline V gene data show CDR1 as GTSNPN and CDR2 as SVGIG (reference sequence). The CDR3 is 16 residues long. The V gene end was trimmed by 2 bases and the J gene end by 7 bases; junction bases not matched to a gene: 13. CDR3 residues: CAWSPLDRGSHQPQHF. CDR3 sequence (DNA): TGTGCCTGGAGTCCCCTTGACAGGGGATCCCACCAGCCCCAGCATTTT.

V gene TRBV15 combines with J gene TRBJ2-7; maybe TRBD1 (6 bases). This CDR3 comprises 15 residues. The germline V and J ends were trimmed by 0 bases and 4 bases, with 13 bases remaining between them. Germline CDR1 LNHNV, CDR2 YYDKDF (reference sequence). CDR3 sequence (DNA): TGTGCCACCAGCAGAGATTCAGGCAGGGGTTACGAGCAGTACTTC. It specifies CATSRDSGRGYEQYF.

The DNA of the CDR3 is TGTGCCACCAGCATCCCCAGGGGAACACTCGGGGAGCTGTTTTTT. Its protein is CATSIPRGTLGELFF. This chain uses TRBV15 with TRBJ2-2; possible D gene TRBD1, 6 bases. V lost 4 bases and J lost 7, with 16 bases in between. Per the germline V gene, CDR1 is LNHNV and CDR2 is YYDKDF (reference sequence). The CDR3 consists of 15 residues. The full variable domain, with the rest looked up from reference TRBV15 and TRBJ2-2, is DAMVIQNPRYQVTQFGKPVTLSCSQTLNHNVMYWYQQKSSQAPKLLFHYYDKDFNNEADTPDNFQSRRPNTSFCFLDIRSPGLGDTAMYLCATSIPRGTLGELFFGEGSRLTVL.

In nucleotides, the CDR3 is TGTGCCAGCAGTCCCACTAGCGGACCCTACTACGAGCAGTACTTC. This translates into CASSPTSGPYYEQYF. The V gene is TRBV28, the J gene TRBJ2-7; 8 nucleotides agree with TRBD2. The CDR3 consists of 15 residues. Germline trimming cut 5 bases from V and 3 bases from J; bases unmatched to any gene: 9. Germline CDR1 MDHEN, CDR2 SYDVKM.

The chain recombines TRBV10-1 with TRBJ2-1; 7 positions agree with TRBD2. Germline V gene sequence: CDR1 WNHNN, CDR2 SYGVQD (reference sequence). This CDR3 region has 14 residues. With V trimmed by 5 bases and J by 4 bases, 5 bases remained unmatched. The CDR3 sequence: CASSSGRVYNEQFF. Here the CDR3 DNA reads TGCGCCAGCAGTTCAGGGAGGGTGTACAATGAGCAGTTCTTC.

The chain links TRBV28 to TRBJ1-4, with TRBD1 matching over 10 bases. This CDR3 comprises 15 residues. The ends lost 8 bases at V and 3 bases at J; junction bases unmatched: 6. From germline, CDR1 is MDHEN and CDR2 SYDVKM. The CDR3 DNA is TGTGCCAGCCGACGGACAGGGGGGCCTAATGAAAAACTGTTTTTT. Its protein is CASRRTGGPNEKLFF.

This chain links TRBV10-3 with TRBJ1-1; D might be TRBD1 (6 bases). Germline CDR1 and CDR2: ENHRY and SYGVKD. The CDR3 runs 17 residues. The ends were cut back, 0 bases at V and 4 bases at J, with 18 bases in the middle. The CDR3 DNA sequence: TGTGCCATCAGTGAGTCGAGGGCCGGGGGGCGAGGCACTGAAGCTTTCTTT. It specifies CAISESRAGGRGTEAFF.

The CDR3 sequence is CASSEPASYEQYF. In nucleotides, the CDR3 is TGTGCCAGCAGTGAGCCAGCCTCCTACGAGCAGTACTTC. V gene TRBV12-3 or TRBV12-4 combines with J gene TRBJ2-7, with D unclear. V dropped 5 bases and J dropped 0 bases, with 8 bases sitting between them. The CDR3 covers 13 residues.

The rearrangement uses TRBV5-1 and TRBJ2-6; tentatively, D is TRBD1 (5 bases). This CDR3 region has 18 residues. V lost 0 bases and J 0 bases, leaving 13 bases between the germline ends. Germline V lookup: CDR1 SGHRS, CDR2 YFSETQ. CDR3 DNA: TGCGCCAGCAGCTTGGTCGTGGGGCCGAGCTCTGGGGCCAACGTCCTGACTTTC. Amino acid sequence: CASSLVVGPSSGANVLTF.

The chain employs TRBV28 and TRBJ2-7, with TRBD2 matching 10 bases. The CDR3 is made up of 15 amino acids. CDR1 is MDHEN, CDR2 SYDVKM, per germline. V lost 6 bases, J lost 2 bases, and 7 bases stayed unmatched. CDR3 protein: CASRPGTSATYEQYF. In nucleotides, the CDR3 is TGTGCCAGCAGACCTGGGACTAGCGCTACCTACGAGCAGTACTTC.